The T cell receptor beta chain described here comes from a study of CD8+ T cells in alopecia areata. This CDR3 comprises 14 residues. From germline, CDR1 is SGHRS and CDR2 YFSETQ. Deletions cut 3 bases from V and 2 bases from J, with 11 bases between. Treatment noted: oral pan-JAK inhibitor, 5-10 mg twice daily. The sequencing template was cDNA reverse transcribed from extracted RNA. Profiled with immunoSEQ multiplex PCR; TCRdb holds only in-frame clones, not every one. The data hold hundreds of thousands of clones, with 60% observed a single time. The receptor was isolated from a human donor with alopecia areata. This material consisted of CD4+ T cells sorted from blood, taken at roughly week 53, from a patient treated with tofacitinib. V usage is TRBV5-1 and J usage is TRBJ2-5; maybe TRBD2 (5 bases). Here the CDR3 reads CASSYEGVQETQYF. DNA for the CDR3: TGCGCCAGCAGCTACGAGGGCGTTCAAGAGACCCAGTACTTC.